Sequencing of this T cell receptor (beta chain) was carried out in a study of blood T cell repertoires in COVID-19. Study at large: The samples span acute and convalescent COVID-19 from the United States, Italy and Spain.

V lost 5 bases to trimming and J lost 7 bases; unmatched junction nucleotides: 13. Germline loops: CDR1 MGHDK, CDR2 SYGVNS. CDR3 length: 15 residues. All recovered Cohort 3 donors got two negative PCRs, got clearance, or saw symptom resolution. Sequencing was performed with immunoSEQ multiplex PCR; in TCRdb, only in-frame clones are kept and a portion is missing. The sample lists about 150,000 clones; 80% to 90% were seen once. V is TRBV25-1 and J is TRBJ1-2; 7 bases are a match to TRBD1. This receptor was taken from a man aged 50 to 59 who had recovered from COVID-19. Sequencing input: PBMCs or T cells enriched from blood (not recorded which). The CDR3 loop is CASSQAGGYLGGYTF. The CDR3 DNA follows: TGTGCCAGCAGTCAGGCAGGGGGTTACTTGGGTGGCTACACCTTC.